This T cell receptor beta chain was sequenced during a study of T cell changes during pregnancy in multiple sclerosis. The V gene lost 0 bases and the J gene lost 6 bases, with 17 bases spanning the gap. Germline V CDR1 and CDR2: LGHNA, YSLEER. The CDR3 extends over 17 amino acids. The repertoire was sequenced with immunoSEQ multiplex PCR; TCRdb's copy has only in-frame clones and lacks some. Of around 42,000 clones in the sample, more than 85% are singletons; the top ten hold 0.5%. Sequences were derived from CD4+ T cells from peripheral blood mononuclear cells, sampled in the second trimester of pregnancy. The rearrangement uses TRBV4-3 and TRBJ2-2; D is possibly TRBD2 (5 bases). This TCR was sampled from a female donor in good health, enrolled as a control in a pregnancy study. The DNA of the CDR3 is TGCGCCAGCAGCCAAGACCGGAGGCTAGTCCCAGCCGGGGAGCTGTTTTTT. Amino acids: CASSQDRRLVPAGELFF.